These T cell receptor beta chains were read from a single sample in a study of blood T cell repertoires in COVID-19. Produced via immunoSEQ multiplex PCR; TCRdb's table is partial and in-frame only. Here the sample spans almost 70,000 clones, 89% being singletons. Sequences were obtained from peripheral blood. These receptors were taken from a woman in her forties or fifties with active COVID-19. Both conserved end residues are part of each CDR3. Each record gives: CDR3 DNA, CDR3 protein, V gene, J gene, D gene, clone size. A D gene is named only where the DNA matches it firmly. Clone size is not always given. Where it is, it says once, few, many or a class for expanded clones.

CDR3nt: TGTGCCAGCAGCAAAACAGGACAGGGGGTCGTTAGCACAGATACGCAGTATTTT
CDR3aa: CASSKTGQGVVSTDTQYF
v_gene: TRBV9
j_gene: TRBJ2-3
d_gene: TRBD1
abundance: -

CDR3nt: TGTGCCAGTAGTAACCCACAGGGATCATCATACAATGAGCAGTTCTTC
CDR3aa: CASSNPQGSSYNEQFF
v_gene: TRBV19
j_gene: TRBJ2-1
d_gene: -
abundance: -

CDR3nt: TGTGCCACCAGCAGTCTACTTGACAATGAGCAGTTCTTC
CDR3aa: CATSSLLDNEQFF
v_gene: TRBV15
j_gene: TRBJ2-1
d_gene: -
abundance: -

CDR3nt: TGTGCCAGCAGTGACTCGGAGAACAATGAGCAGTTCTTC
CDR3aa: CASSDSENNEQFF
v_gene: TRBV6-4
j_gene: TRBJ2-1
d_gene: -
abundance: few

CDR3nt: TGTGCCAGCAGCCCCCTAGCGGATTCAGATACGCAGTATTTT
CDR3aa: CASSPLADSDTQYF
v_gene: TRBV6-5
j_gene: TRBJ2-3
d_gene: TRBD2
abundance: -

CDR3nt: TGTGCCAGCAGCCCGAGCGGGTACGAAAGCACAGATACGCAGTATTTT
CDR3aa: CASSPSGYESTDTQYF
v_gene: TRBV3-1/TRBV3-2
j_gene: TRBJ2-3
d_gene: -
abundance: -

CDR3nt: TGCAGTGCTAGGGGCGGAAACACCATATATTTT
CDR3aa: CSARGGNTIYF
v_gene: TRBV20-1
j_gene: TRBJ1-3
d_gene: -
abundance: -

CDR3nt: TGCGCCAGCAGCCCCGGGCCCGGACAGGGGGGGAACACTGAAGCTTTCTTT
CDR3aa: CASSPGPGQGGNTEAFF
v_gene: TRBV5-1
j_gene: TRBJ1-1
d_gene: TRBD1
abundance: -

CDR3nt: TGTGCCACCAGTGACCCCGGACTCGTAGGCGGTGAGCAGTTCTTC
CDR3aa: CATSDPGLVGGEQFF
v_gene: TRBV24-1
j_gene: TRBJ2-1
d_gene: -
abundance: once

CDR3nt: TGTGCCTGGAGTGTAGGGGGGGCTGGGGCCAACGTCCTGACTTTC
CDR3aa: CAWSVGGAGANVLTF
v_gene: TRBV30
j_gene: TRBJ2-6
d_gene: -
abundance: -

CDR3nt: TGTGCCAGCAGTGAACCGCGAGGAGGGCGGGGCACAGATACGCAGTATTTT
CDR3aa: CASSEPRGGRGTDTQYF
v_gene: TRBV6-1
j_gene: TRBJ2-3
d_gene: -
abundance: -

CDR3nt: TGTGCCGGTAGAGTTCGGGCAGGGGGTCAGAACACTGAAGCTTTCTTT
CDR3aa: CAGRVRAGGQNTEAFF
v_gene: TRBV2
j_gene: TRBJ1-1
d_gene: TRBD1
abundance: -

CDR3nt: TGTGCCAGCAGTTACTCGACGGGGAGCGGAAACACCATATATTTT
CDR3aa: CASSYSTGSGNTIYF
v_gene: TRBV6-5
j_gene: TRBJ1-3
d_gene: -
abundance: -

CDR3nt: TGTGCCAGCTCCTACAGGGGGCGGACCGGGGAGCTGTTTTTT
CDR3aa: CASSYRGRTGELFF
v_gene: TRBV18
j_gene: TRBJ2-2
d_gene: TRBD1
abundance: -

CDR3nt: TGTGCCAGCAGTTCAGGGATGACTAATGAAAAACTGTTTTTT
CDR3aa: CASSSGMTNEKLFF
v_gene: TRBV27
j_gene: TRBJ1-4
d_gene: -
abundance: -

CDR3nt: TGCGCCAGCAGCCCTAGGAGCGGGAGGGCCGGTGAGCAGTTCTTC
CDR3aa: CASSPRSGRAGEQFF
v_gene: TRBV5-1
j_gene: TRBJ2-1
d_gene: TRBD2
abundance: -

CDR3nt: TGTGCCAGCAGCGTAGATGGGAGTAGTCAGCCCCAGCATTTT
CDR3aa: CASSVDGSSQPQHF
v_gene: TRBV9
j_gene: TRBJ1-5
d_gene: -
abundance: -

CDR3nt: TGTGCCAGCAGCCCACCGTCAGTAAAGGGGGAAAAACTGTTTTTT
CDR3aa: CASSPPSVKGEKLFF
v_gene: TRBV3-1/TRBV3-2
j_gene: TRBJ1-4
d_gene: -
abundance: once

CDR3nt: TGTGCCAGCAGCTCCCGGGACAGGGAATCGTCCGGAAACACCATATATTTT
CDR3aa: CASSSRDRESSGNTIYF
v_gene: TRBV28
j_gene: TRBJ1-3
d_gene: TRBD1
abundance: -

CDR3nt: TGTGCCAGCAGCGGGACAGGGGCGGTTGAAGCTTTCTTT
CDR3aa: CASSGTGAVEAFF
v_gene: TRBV3-1/TRBV3-2
j_gene: TRBJ1-1
d_gene: TRBD1
abundance: -

CDR3nt: TGCAGTGCTACAGGGGGCGGGGAGCTGTTTTTT
CDR3aa: CSATGGGELFF
v_gene: TRBV20-1
j_gene: TRBJ2-2
d_gene: TRBD1
abundance: -

CDR3nt: TGTGCCAGCAGTCCCTGGACAGGGGGGACTGAAGCTTTCTTT
CDR3aa: CASSPWTGGTEAFF
v_gene: TRBV27
j_gene: TRBJ1-1
d_gene: TRBD1
abundance: -

CDR3nt: TGTGCCAGCAGGCGACTAGCGGGATTTTCTAGCACAGATACGCAGTATTTT
CDR3aa: CASRRLAGFSSTDTQYF
v_gene: TRBV6-6
j_gene: TRBJ2-3
d_gene: TRBD2
abundance: -

CDR3nt: TGTGCCAGCAGCCCCGGACAGGTACACGAGCAGTACTTC
CDR3aa: CASSPGQVHEQYF
v_gene: TRBV7-2
j_gene: TRBJ2-7
d_gene: TRBD1
abundance: -

CDR3nt: TGTGCCAGCAGTTTTACCAGCGGGGGCCCCAAAAACATTCAGTACTTC
CDR3aa: CASSFTSGGPKNIQYF
v_gene: TRBV27
j_gene: TRBJ2-4
d_gene: TRBD2
abundance: -

CDR3nt: TGCGCCAGCAGCCACGACGGACAGGTTGGTCAGCCCCAGCATTTT
CDR3aa: CASSHDGQVGQPQHF
v_gene: TRBV5-1
j_gene: TRBJ1-5
d_gene: TRBD1
abundance: few

CDR3nt: TGTGCCTGGAGTGTAAGGTACCAGGGTTGGGACGAGCAGTACTTC
CDR3aa: CAWSVRYQGWDEQYF
v_gene: TRBV30
j_gene: TRBJ2-7
d_gene: -
abundance: few